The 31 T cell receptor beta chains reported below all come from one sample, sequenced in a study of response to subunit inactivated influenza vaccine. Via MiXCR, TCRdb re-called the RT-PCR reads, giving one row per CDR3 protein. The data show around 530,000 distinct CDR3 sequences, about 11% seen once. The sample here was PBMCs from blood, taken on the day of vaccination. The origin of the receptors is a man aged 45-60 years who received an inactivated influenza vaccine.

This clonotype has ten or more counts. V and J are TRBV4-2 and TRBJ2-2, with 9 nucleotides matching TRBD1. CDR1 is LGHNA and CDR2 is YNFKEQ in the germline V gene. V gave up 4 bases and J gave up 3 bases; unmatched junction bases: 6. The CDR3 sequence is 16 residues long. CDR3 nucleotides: TGTGCCAGCAGCCGTATACAGGGGGCAGACACCGGGGAGCTGTTTTTT. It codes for CASSRIQGADTGELFF.

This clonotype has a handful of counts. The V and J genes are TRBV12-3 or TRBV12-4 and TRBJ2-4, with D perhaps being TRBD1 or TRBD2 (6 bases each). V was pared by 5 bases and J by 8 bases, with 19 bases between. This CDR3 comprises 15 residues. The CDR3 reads CASSAVTGGGDIQYF. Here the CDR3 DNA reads TGTGCCAGCAGTGCCGTGACCGGGGGCGGGGACATTCAGTACTTC.

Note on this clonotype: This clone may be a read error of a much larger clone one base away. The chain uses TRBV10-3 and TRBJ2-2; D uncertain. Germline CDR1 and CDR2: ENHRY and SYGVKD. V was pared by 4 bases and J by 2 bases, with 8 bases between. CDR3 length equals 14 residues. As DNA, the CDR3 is TGTGCCATCAGTGCAAGGGTTAACACCGGGGAGCTGTTTTTT. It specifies CAISARVNTGELFF.

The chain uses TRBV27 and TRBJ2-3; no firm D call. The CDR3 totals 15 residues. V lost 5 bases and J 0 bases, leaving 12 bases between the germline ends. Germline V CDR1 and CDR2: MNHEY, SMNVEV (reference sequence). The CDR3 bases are TGTGCCAGCAGTCCCGAAAGTGGCAGCACAGATACGCAGTATTTT. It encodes CASSPESGSTDTQYF.

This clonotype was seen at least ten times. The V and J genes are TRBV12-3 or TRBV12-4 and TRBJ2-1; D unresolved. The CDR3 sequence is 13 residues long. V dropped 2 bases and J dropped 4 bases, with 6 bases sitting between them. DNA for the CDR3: TGTGCCAGCAGTTTACTAGAGTACAATGAGCAGTTCTTC. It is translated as CASSLLEYNEQFF.

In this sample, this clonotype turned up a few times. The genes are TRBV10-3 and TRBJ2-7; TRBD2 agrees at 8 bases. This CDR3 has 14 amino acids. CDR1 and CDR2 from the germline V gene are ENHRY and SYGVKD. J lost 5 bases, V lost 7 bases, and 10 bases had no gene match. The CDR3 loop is CAIKTGGAPHEQYF. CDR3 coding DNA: TGTGCCATCAAGACGGGGGGGGCGCCTCACGAGCAGTACTTC.

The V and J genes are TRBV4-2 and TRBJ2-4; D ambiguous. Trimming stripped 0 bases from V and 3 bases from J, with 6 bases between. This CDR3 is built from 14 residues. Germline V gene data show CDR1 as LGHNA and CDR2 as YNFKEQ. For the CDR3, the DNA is TGTGCCAGCAGCCAAGATTCTATCAAAAACATTCAGTACTTC. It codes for CASSQDSIKNIQYF.

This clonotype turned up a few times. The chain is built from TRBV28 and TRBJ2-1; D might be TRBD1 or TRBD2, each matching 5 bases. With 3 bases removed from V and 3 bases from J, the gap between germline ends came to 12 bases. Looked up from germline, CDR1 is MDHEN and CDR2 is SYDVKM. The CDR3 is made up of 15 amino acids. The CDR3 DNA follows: TGTGCCAGCAGTTTGAGGGGTGAGGTCTACAATGAGCAGTTCTTC. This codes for CASSLRGEVYNEQFF.

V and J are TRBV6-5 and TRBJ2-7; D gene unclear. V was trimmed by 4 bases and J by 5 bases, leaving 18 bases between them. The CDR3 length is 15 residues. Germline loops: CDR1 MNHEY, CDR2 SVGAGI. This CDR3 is CASSSLSIAHHEQYF. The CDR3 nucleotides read TGTGCCAGCAGTTCCCTCTCCATAGCCCACCACGAGCAGTACTTC.

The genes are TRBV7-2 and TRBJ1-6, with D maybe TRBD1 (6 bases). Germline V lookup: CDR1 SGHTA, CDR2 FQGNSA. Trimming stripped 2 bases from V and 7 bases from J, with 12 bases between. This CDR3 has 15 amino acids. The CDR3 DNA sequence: TGTGCCAGCAGCTTATACAGGGTCGGGAATTCACCCCTCCACTTT. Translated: CASSLYRVGNSPLHF.

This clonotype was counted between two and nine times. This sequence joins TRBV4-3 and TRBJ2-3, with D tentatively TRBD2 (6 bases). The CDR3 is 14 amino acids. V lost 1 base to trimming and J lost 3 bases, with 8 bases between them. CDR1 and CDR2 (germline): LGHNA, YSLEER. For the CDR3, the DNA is TGCGCCAGCAGCCAAGTGGAGGGGACAGATACGCAGTATTTT. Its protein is CASSQVEGTDTQYF.

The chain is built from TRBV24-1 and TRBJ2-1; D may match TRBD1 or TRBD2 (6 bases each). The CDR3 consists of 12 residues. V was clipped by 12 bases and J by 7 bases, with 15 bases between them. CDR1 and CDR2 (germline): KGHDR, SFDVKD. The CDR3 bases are TGTGCCGTCACAGGGAGGAAAAATGAGCAGTTCTTC. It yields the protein CAVTGRKNEQFF.

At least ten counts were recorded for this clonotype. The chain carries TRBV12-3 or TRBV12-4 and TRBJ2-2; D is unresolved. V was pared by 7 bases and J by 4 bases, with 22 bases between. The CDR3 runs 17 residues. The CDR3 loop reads CASIDDLALGPTGELFF. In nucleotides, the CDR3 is TGTGCCAGCATTGATGATTTAGCCCTAGGCCCCACCGGGGAGCTGTTTTTT.

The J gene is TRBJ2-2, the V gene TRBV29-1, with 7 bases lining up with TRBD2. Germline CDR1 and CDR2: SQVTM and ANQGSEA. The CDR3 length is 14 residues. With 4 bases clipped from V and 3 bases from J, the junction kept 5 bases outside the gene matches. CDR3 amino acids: CSVVGREHTGELFF. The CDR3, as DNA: TGCAGCGTTGTAGGGCGGGAGCACACCGGGGAGCTGTTTTTT.

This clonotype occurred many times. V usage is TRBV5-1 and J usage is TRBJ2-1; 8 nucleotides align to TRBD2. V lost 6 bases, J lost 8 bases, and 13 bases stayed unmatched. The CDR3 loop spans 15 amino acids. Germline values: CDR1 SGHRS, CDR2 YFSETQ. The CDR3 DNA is TGCGCCAGCACCGCACTAGCGGCTGAGCTAGATGAGCAGTTCTTC. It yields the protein CASTALAAELDEQFF. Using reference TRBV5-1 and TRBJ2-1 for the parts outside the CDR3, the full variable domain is KAGVTQTPRYLIKTRGQQVTLSCSPISGHRSVSWYQQTPGQGLQFLFEYFSETQRNKGNFPGRFSGRQFSNSRSEMNVSTLELGDSALYLCASTALAAELDEQFFGPGTRLTVL.

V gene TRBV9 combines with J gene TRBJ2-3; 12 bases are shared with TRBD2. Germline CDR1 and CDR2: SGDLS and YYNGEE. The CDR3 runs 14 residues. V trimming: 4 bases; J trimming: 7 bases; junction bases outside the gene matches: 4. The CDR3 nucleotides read TGTGCCAGCAGCACTGGACTAGCGGGGAATACGCAGTATTTT. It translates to CASSTGLAGNTQYF.

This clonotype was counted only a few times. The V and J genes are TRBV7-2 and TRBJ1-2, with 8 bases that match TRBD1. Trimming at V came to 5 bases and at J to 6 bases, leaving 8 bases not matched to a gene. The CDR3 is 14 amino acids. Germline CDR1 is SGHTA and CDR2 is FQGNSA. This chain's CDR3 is CASSPQQGVNGYTF. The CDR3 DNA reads TGTGCCAGCAGCCCACAACAGGGGGTTAATGGCTACACCTTC.

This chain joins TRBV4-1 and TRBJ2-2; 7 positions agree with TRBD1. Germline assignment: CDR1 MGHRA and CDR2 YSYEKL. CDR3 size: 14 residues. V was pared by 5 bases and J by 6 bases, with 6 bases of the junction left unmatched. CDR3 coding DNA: TGCGCCAGCAGCAAGACAGGGTTGTCCGGGGAGCTGTTTTTT. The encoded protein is CASSKTGLSGELFF.

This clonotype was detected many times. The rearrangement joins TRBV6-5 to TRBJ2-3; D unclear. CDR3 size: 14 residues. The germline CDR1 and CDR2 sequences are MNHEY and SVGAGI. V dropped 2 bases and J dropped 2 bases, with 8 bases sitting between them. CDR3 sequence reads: CASSYGLYTDTQYF. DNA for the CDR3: TGTGCCAGCAGTTACGGGTTATACACAGATACGCAGTATTTT.

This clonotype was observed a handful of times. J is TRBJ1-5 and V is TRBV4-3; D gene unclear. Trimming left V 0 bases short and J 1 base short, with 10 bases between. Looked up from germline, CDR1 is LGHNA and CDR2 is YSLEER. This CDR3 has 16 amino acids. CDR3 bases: TGCGCCAGCAGCCAAGATTCGTGGGGAAGCAATCAGCCCCAGCATTTT. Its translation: CASSQDSWGSNQPQHF.

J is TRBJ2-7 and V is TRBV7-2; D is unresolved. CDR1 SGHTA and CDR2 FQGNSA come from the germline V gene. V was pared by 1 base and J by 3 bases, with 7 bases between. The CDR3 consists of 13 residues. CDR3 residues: CASSLDPIYEQYF. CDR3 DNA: TGTGCCAGCAGCTTAGATCCCATCTACGAGCAGTACTTC.

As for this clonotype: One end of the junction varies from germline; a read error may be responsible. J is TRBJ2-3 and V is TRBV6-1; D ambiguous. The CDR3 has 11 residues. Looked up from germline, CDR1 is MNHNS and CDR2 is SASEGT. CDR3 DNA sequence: TGTGCCGGCAGTGACACAGATACGCAGTATTTT. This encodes CAGSDTDTQYF.

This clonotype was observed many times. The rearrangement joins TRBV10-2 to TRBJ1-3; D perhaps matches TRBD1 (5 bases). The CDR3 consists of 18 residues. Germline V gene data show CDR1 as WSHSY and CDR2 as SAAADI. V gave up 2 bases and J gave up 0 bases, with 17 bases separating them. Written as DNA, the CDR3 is TGCGCCAGCAGTGAGGACGGGGGATTGATAAGCTCTGGAAACACCATATATTTT. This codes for CASSEDGGLISSGNTIYF.

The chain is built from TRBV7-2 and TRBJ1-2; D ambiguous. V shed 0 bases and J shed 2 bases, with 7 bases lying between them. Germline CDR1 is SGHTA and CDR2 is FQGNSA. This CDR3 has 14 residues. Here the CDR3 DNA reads TGTGCCAGCAGCTTAGCCGTCGGGAACTATGGCTACACCTTC. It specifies CASSLAVGNYGYTF.

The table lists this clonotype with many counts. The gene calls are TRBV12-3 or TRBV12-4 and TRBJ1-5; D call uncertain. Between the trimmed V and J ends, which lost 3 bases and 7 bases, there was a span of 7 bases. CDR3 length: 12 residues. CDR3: CASSFGPQPQHF. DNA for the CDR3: TGTGCCAGCAGTTTTGGGCCGCAGCCCCAGCATTTT.

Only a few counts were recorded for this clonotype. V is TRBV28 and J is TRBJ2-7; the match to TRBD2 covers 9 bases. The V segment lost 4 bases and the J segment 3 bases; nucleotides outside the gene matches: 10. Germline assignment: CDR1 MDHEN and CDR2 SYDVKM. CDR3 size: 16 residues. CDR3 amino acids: CASSYLDSGGYYEQYF. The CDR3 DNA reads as TGTGCCAGCAGTTACCTAGATAGCGGGGGATACTACGAGCAGTACTTC. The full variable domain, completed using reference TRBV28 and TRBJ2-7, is DVKVTQSSRYLVKRTGEKVFLECVQDMDHENMFWYRQDPGLGLRLIYFSYDVKMKEKGDIPEGYSVSREKKERFSLILESASTNQTSMYLCASSYLDSGGYYEQYFGPGTRLTVT.

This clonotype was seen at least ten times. This CDR3 reads CASSLLREQETQYF. Written as DNA, the CDR3 is TGTGCCAGCAGCCTCCTCCGGGAACAAGAGACCCAGTACTTC. The chain employs TRBV7-9 and TRBJ2-5; possibly TRBD2 for D (5 bases). Between the trimmed V and J ends, which lost 5 bases and 2 bases, there was a span of 12 bases. The CDR3 totals 14 residues. Germline assignment: CDR1 SEHNR and CDR2 FQNEAQ (reference sequence).

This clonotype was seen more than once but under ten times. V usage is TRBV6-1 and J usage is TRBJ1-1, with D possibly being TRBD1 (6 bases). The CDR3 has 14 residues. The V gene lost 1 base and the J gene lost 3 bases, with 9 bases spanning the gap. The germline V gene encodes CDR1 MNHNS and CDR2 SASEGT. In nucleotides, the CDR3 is TGTGCCAGCAGTGAAGGCCAGGGGTACACTGAAGCTTTCTTT. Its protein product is CASSEGQGYTEAFF.

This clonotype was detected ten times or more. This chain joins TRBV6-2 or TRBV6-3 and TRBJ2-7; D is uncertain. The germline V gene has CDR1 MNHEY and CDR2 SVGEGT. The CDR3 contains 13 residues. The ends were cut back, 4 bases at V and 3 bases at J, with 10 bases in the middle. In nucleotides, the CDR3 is TGTGCCAGCAGTTGGGCCAGAATCTACGAGCAGTACTTC. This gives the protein CASSWARIYEQYF.

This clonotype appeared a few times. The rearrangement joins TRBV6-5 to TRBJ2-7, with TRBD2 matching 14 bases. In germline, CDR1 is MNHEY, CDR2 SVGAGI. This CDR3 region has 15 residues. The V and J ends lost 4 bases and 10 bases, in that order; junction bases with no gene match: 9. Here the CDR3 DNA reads TGTGCCAGCAGTTCAATGCCGGGACTAGCGGGAGAACAGTACTTC. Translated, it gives CASSSMPGLAGEQYF.

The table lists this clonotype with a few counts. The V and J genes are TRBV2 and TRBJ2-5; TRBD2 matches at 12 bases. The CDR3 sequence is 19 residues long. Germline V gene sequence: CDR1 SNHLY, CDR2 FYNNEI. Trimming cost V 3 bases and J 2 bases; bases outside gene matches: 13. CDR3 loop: CASSETTSGGIVDQETQYF. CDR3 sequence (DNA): TGTGCCAGCAGTGAGACGACTAGCGGGGGAATAGTGGATCAAGAGACCCAGTACTTC.